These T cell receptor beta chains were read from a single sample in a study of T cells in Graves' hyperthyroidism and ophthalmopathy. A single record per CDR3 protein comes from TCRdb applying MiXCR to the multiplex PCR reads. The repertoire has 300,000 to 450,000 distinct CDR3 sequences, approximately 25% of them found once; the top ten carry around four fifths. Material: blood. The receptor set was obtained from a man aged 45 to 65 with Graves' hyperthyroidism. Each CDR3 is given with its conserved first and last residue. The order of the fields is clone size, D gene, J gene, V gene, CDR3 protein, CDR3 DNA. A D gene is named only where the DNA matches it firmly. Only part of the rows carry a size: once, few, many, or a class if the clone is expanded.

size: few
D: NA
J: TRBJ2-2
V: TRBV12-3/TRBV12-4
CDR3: CASSLGGGAGELFF
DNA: TGTGCCAGCAGTTTGGGTGGGGGAGCGGGGGAGCTGTTTTTT

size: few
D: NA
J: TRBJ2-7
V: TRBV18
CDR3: CASSPPLSYEQYF
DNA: TGTGCCAGCTCACCACCACTCTCCTACGAGCAGTACTTC

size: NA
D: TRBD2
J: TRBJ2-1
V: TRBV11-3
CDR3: CASSVRAAGYNEQFF
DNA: TGTGCCAGCAGCGTCCGGGCAGCGGGGTACAATGAGCAGTTCTTC

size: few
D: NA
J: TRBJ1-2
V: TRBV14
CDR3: CASSQGSFNYGYTF
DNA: TGTGCCAGCAGCCAGGGCAGCTTCAACTATGGCTACACCTTC

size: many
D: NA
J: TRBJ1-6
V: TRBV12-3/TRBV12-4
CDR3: CASRKGGDSPLHF
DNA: TGTGCCAGCAGAAAGGGAGGGGATTCACCCCTCCACTTT

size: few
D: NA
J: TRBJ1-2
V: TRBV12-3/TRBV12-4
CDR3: CASSRRDTLYGYTF
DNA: TGTGCCAGCAGTAGAAGGGACACTCTTTATGGCTACACCTTC

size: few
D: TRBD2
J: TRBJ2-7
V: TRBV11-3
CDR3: CASSPSGRYREQYF
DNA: TGTGCCAGCAGCCCTAGCGGGAGGTATAGGGAGCAGTACTTC

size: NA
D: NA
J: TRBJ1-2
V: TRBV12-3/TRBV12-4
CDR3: CAIRGQYGGYTF
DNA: TGTGCGATCCGCGGACAGTACGGTGGCTACACCTTC

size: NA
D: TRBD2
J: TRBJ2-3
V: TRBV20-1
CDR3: CSPVAGVTDTQYF
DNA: TGCAGTCCTGTAGCGGGAGTCACAGATACGCAGTATTTT

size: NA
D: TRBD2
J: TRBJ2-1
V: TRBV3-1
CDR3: CASTGSSGRVYEQFF
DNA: TGTGCCAGCACCGGGTCTAGCGGGAGGGTCTATGAGCAGTTCTTC

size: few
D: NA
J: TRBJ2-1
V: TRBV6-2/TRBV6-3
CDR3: CASRPHSYNEQFF
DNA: TGTGCCAGCAGACCACACTCCTACAATGAGCAGTTCTTC

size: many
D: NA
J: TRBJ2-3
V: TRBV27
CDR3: CASSSGVLGAITDTQYF
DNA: TGTGCCAGCAGTTCCGGCGTACTAGGGGCAATCACAGATACGCAGTATTTT

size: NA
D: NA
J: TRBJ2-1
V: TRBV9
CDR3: CASSQRASSYNEQFF
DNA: TGTGCCAGCAGCCAACGCGCGAGCTCCTACAATGAGCAGTTCTTC

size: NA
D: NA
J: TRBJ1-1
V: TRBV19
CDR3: CASTRDAEAFF
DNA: TGTGCCAGTACCAGGGACGCTGAAGCTTTCTTT

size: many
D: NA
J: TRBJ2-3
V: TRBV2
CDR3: CASSEMTANQLTDTQYF
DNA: TGTGCCAGCAGTGAGATGACAGCTAACCAGCTCACAGATACGCAGTATTTT

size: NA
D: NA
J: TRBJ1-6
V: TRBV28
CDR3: CASSLTGKRSPLHF
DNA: TGTGCCAGCAGTTTGACTGGGAAGAGGTCACCCCTCCACTTT

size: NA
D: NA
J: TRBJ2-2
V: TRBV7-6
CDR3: CASSLAPPRDRTNTGELFF
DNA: TGTGCCAGCAGCTTAGCCCCCCCACGCGACAGGACGAACACCGGGGAGCTGTTTTTT

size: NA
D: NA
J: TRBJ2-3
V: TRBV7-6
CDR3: CASSTTSSPSTDTQYF
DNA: TGTGCCAGCAGCACCACTAGCTCTCCTAGCACAGATACGCAGTATTTT

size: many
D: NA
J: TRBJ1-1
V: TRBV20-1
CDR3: CSATRVQSGTEAFF
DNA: TGCAGTGCTACCCGGGTGCAATCAGGCACTGAAGCTTTCTTT

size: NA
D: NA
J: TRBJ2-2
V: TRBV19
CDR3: CASIPPDSLNTGELFF
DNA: TGTGCCAGTATCCCCCCGGACAGCTTGAACACCGGGGAGCTGTTTTTT

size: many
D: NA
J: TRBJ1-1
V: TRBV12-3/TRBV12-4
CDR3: CASSLAGEAFF
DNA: TGTGCCAGCAGTTTAGCAGGGGAAGCTTTCTTT

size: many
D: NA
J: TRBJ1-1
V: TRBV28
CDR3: CASSPPPGTEAFF
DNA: TGTGCCAGCAGCCCCCCCCCTGGGACTGAAGCTTTCTTT

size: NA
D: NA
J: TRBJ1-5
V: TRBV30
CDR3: CAWNIGLADQPQHF
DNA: TGTGCCTGGAATATCGGACTGGCCGATCAGCCCCAGCATTTT

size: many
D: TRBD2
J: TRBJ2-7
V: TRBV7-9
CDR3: CASSLAGGRYDEQYF
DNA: TGTGCCAGCAGCTTAGCGGGAGGGAGATATGACGAGCAGTACTTC

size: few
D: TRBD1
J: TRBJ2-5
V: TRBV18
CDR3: CASSPRTGAPQETQYF
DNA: TGTGCCAGCTCGCCCCGGACAGGGGCCCCCCAAGAGACCCAGTACTTC

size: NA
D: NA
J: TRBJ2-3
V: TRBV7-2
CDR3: CASSLVASADTQYF
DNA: TGTGCCAGCAGCTTAGTTGCTAGCGCGGATACGCAGTATTTT

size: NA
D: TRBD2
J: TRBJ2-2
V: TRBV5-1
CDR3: CASSLAPSGSRTGELFF
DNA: TGCGCCAGCAGCTTGGCCCCTAGCGGGAGCAGAACCGGGGAGCTGTTTTTT

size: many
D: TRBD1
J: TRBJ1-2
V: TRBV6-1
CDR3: CASSESGRGQDYGYTF
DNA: TGTGCCAGCAGTGAAAGCGGCAGGGGGCAGGACTATGGCTACACCTTC

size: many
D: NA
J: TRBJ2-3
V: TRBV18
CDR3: CASSRDTTDTQYF
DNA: TGTGCCAGCTCAAGGGACACCACAGATACGCAGTATTTT

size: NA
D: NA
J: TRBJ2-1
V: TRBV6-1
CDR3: CASSEGVFEQFF
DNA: TGTGCCAGCAGTGAAGGGGTTTTTGAGCAGTTCTTC

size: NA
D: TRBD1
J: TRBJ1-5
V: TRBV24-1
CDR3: CATSDGQGGNQPQHF
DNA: TGTGCCACCAGCGATGGACAGGGGGGCAATCAGCCCCAGCATTTT

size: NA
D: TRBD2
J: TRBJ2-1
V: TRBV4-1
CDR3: CASSQAQGAGTANEQFF
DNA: TGCGCCAGCAGCCAGGCCCAGGGAGCGGGAACGGCCAATGAGCAGTTCTTC

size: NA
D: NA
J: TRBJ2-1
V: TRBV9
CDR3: CASSPKGGAGRGWGEQFF
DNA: TGTGCCAGCAGCCCCAAGGGGGGAGCGGGACGCGGCTGGGGTGAGCAGTTCTTC

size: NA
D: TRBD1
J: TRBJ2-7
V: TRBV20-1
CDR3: CSATRTGGFGGQYF
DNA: TGCAGTGCAACCCGGACAGGGGGTTTTGGAGGGCAGTACTTC

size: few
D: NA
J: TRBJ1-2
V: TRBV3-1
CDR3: CASSVTGRWGYGYTF
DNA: TGTGCCAGCAGCGTTACAGGGCGGTGGGGCTATGGCTACACCTTC

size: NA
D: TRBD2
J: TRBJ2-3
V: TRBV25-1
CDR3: CASSERGLAEDTDTQYF
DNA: TGTGCCAGCAGTGAAAGAGGACTAGCGGAGGACACAGATACGCAGTATTTT

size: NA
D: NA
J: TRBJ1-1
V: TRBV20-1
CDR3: CSAGDSSNTEAFF
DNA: TGCAGTGCTGGGGACTCCTCGAACACTGAAGCTTTCTTT

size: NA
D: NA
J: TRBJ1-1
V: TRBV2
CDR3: CASTRQENTEAFF
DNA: TGTGCCAGCACCCGACAAGAGAACACTGAAGCTTTCTTT

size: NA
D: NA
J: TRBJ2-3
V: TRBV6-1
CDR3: CAGSSRVLADTQYF
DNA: TGTGCCGGATCCTCTAGGGTTCTGGCAGATACGCAGTATTTT

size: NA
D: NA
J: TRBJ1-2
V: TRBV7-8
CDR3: CASSLSRGSNYGYTF
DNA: TGTGCCAGCAGCCTAAGTCGGGGGTCTAACTATGGCTACACCTTC

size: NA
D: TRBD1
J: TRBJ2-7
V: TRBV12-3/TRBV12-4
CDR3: CASSRDRTPYEQYF
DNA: TGTGCCAGCAGTCGGGACAGGACACCCTACGAGCAGTACTTC